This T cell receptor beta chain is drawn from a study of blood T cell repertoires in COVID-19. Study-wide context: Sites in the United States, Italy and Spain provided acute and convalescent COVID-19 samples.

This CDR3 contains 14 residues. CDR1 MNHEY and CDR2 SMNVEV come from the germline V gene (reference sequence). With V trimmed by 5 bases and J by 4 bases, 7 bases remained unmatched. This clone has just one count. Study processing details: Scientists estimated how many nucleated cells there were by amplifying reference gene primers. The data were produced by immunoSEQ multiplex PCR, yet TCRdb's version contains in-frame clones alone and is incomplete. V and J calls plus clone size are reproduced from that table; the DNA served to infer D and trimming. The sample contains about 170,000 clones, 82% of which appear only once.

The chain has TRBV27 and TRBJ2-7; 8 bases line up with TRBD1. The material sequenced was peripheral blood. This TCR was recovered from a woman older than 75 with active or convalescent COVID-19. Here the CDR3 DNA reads TGTGCCAGCAGTCTTCGACAGGGGACTTACGAGCAGTACTTC. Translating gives CASSLRQGTYEQYF.